This TCR beta chain was obtained from a study of early T cells in non-severe SARS-CoV-2 infection. Study overall: Sequencing targeted bulk RNA from unsorted whole blood, leaving chains unpaired. The study, taken as a whole, reports: Private and CD4 specificities were missed by VDJdb matching, which favored anti-spike CD8 responses.

Individual cDNA molecules received unique molecular identifiers. TCRdb recomputed calls from the 5' RACE reads with MiXCR, one row per CDR3 protein. The sample carries tens of thousands of distinct CDR3 sequences, around 20% recorded once. The V gene lost 6 bases and the J gene lost 0 bases, with 12 bases spanning the gap. CDR1 and CDR2 (germline): DFQATT, SNEGSKA (reference sequence). The CDR3 covers 13 residues. In regard to this clonotype: Its target is not known.

This specimen consisted of whole blood, obtained at baseline. The TCR comes from an adult who was a healthcare worker with PCR-confirmed SARS-CoV-2 infection or an uninfected control (not recorded which). V is TRBV20-1 and J is TRBJ2-7; no reliable D call. The CDR3 nucleotides are TGCAGTGCGAGGCGGATAAGCTCCTACGAGCAGTACTTC. Its protein is CSARRISSYEQYF.